This note documents a single TCR beta chain sequence. Trimming removed 6 bases at V and 3 bases at J, with 12 bases between. This CDR3 has 13 amino acids. Germline assignment: CDR1 SNHLY and CDR2 FYNNEI. These data originate in a study of blood T cell repertoires in COVID-19. Symptom resolution, clearance, or two negative PCRs marked donors in Cohort 3 as recovered. Per the authors' pipeline: Cell counts per sample came from amplifying reference gene primers. Sequencing used immunoSEQ multiplex PCR; TCRdb keeps in-frame clones, though not all of them. The V and J calls and the clone size are those of that table, but D and trimming were determined from the DNA. The sample has 450,000 to 500,000 clones; about 90% are singletons.

The genes are TRBV2 and TRBJ2-7, with D possibly being TRBD2 (6 bases). Sequencing was done on a sample of PBMCs or T cells enriched from blood (not recorded which). This clonotype was sampled from a young woman who had recovered from COVID-19. CDR3 sequence: CASRGLSLYEQYF. The CDR3 DNA reads TGTGCCAGCAGGGGACTTTCTCTCTACGAGCAGTACTTC. The full variable domain, with the rest looked up from reference TRBV2 and TRBJ2-7, is EPEVTQTPSHQVTQMGQEVILRCVPISNHLYFYWYRQILGQKVEFLVSFYNNEISEKSEIFDDQFSVERPDGSNFTLKIRSTKLEDSAMYFCASRGLSLYEQYFGPGTRLTVT.